A single sample gave rise to the 23 T cell receptor beta chains below, sequenced in a study of identical twins. TCRdb independently ran MiXCR on the 5' RACE reads; one entry per CDR3 protein. The sample shows about 100,000 distinct CDR3 sequences, 5.9% of them seen only once. Sequencing used memory T cells sorted from blood. The receptors derive from a woman between 45 and 65 years old in good health.

This clonotype was counted at least ten times. The genes are TRBV29-1 and TRBJ2-3; perhaps TRBD2 as D (5 bases). The CDR3 totals 15 residues. V was cut by 7 bases and J by 0 bases, with 17 bases left in between. Germline assignment: CDR1 SQVTM and CDR2 ANQGSEA. CDR3 sequence (DNA): TGCAGCGCCAAGGGAGATACCTCTAGCACAGATACGCAGTATTTT. Protein product: CSAKGDTSSTDTQYF.

Within the sample, this clonotype is medium-sized. The V call is TRBV5-6, the J call TRBJ2-1; 9 nucleotides align to TRBD2. There are 13 residues in the CDR3. CDR1 SGHDT and CDR2 YYEEEE come from the germline V gene. V trimming: 3 bases; J trimming: 13 bases; junction bases outside the gene matches: 8. The CDR3 DNA follows: TGTGCCAGCAGCTCCCTAGCGGGATGGGAACAGTTCTTC. Amino acid sequence: CASSSLAGWEQFF.

This clonotype was detected many times. The J gene is TRBJ2-1, the V gene TRBV6-4; a weak D match, TRBD2 (6 bases). The V and J ends lost 0 bases and 3 bases respectively, with 6 bases between them. The CDR3 consists of 14 residues. Germline values: CDR1 MRHNA, CDR2 SNTAGT. The CDR3 loop reads CASSDSTSYNEQFF. In nucleotides, the CDR3 is TGTGCCAGCAGTGACTCGACTAGCTACAATGAGCAGTTCTTC.

This clonotype was observed at least ten times. V is TRBV20-1 and J is TRBJ2-1; 15 positions agree with TRBD2. Germline loops: CDR1 DFQATT, CDR2 SNEGSKA (reference sequence). V dropped 6 bases and J dropped 2; count of bases not matched to a gene: 26. CDR3 size: 23 residues. The CDR3 protein is CSAHPLSTPRGLAGGEAYNEQFF. The CDR3 coding sequence is TGCAGTGCACATCCCCTCTCGACACCCCGAGGACTAGCGGGAGGGGAGGCCTACAATGAGCAGTTCTTC.

This clonotype was picked up many times. The chain employs TRBV20-1 and TRBJ1-2, with 9 bases identical to TRBD1. CDR1 DFQATT and CDR2 SNEGSKA come from the germline V gene (reference sequence). The CDR3 spans 14 residues. The V segment lost 6 bases and the J segment 1 base; nucleotides outside the gene matches: 6. CDR3: CSAEGQGDNYGYTF. In nucleotides, the CDR3 is TGCAGTGCAGAGGGACAGGGCGATAACTATGGCTACACCTTC.

V is TRBV3-1 and J is TRBJ2-7; D remains unclear. V gave up 1 base and J gave up 7 bases, with 8 bases separating them. The CDR3 totals 12 residues. The germline gives CDR1 LGHDT, CDR2 YNNKEL (reference sequence). The DNA of the CDR3 is TGTGCCAGCAGCCAAGTATTTAAGGAGCAGTACTTC. Amino acids: CASSQVFKEQYF.

There are many counts of this clonotype. The rearrangement joins TRBV20-1 to TRBJ2-5; D unclear. The CDR3 has 14 amino acids. Germline assignment: CDR1 DFQATT and CDR2 SNEGSKA (reference sequence). Trimming stripped 2 bases from V and 0 bases from J, with 10 bases between. CDR3 region: CSARRLYYQETQYF. The CDR3 DNA reads TGCAGTGCTAGAAGGTTGTACTACCAAGAGACCCAGTACTTC.

This clonotype was seen repeatedly, ten times or more. The chain couples TRBV29-1 to TRBJ2-1; D is perhaps TRBD1 (5 bases). Deletions cut 6 bases from V and 0 bases from J, with 12 bases between. CDR3 length equals 14 residues. Germline V CDR1 and CDR2: SQVTM, ANQGSEA. CDR3 bases: TGCAGCGTGGGGCGTACGAGCTCCTACAATGAGCAGTTCTTC. Its protein product is CSVGRTSSYNEQFF.

The rearrangement links TRBV4-1 to TRBJ2-3, with 7 bases that match TRBD1. Germline V lookup: CDR1 MGHRA, CDR2 YSYEKL. V shed 4 bases, J shed 1 base, and the junction held 5 bases outside the gene matches. This CDR3 comprises 15 residues. The DNA for the CDR3 is TGCGCCAGCAGCCGCCGGGACAGCCGCACAGATACGCAGTATTTT. This encodes CASSRRDSRTDTQYF.

This clonotype was found many times. The chain recombines TRBV3-1 with TRBJ2-1; TRBD2 matches 13 bases. Trimming at V came to 1 base and at J to 0 bases, leaving 9 bases not matched to a gene. The CDR3 is made up of 20 amino acids. Per germline, CDR1 LGHDT and CDR2 YNNKEL (reference sequence). The CDR3 reads CASSQVGTSGRVSSYNEQFF. In nucleotides, the CDR3 is TGTGCCAGCAGCCAAGTTGGTACTAGCGGGAGGGTAAGCTCCTACAATGAGCAGTTCTTC.

Many counts were recorded for this clonotype. The chain employs TRBV7-3 and TRBJ1-2; D unclear. V lost 3 bases, J lost 7 bases, and 12 bases lay in between. This CDR3 spans 13 amino acids. CDR1 and CDR2 from the germline V gene are SGHTA and FQGTGA. The CDR3 loop is CASSFNRDIGYTF. As DNA, the CDR3 is TGTGCCAGCAGCTTCAACCGAGACATTGGCTACACCTTC.

This clonotype was detected only a few times. V is TRBV20-1 and J is TRBJ1-3; a weak D match, TRBD1 (6 bases). The CDR3 has 16 residues. Germline CDR1 DFQATT, CDR2 SNEGSKA (reference sequence). V dropped 6 bases and J dropped 4 bases, with 22 bases sitting between them. The CDR3 reads CSATTGTQVAGNTIYF. CDR3 DNA: TGCAGTGCCACGACAGGCACCCAAGTAGCAGGAAACACCATATATTTT.

This chain uses TRBV25-1 with TRBJ2-2; D perhaps matches TRBD2 (6 bases). CDR3 size: 14 residues. V was pared by 4 bases and J by 4 bases, with 10 bases between. Germline CDR1 MGHDK, CDR2 SYGVNS. CDR3 sequence: CASSAAGFTGELFF. CDR3 nucleotide sequence: TGTGCCAGCAGTGCCGCGGGGTTCACCGGGGAGCTGTTTTTT. Full variable domain (rest looked up from reference TRBV25-1 and TRBJ2-2): EADIYQTPRYLVIGTGKKITLECSQTMGHDKMYWYQQDPGMELHLIHYSYGVNSTEKGDLSSESTVSRIRTEHFPLTLESARPSHTSQYLCASSAAGFTGELFFGEGSRLTVL.

This clonotype occurred many times. The chain employs TRBV24-1 and TRBJ1-5, with a possible D match to TRBD1 (5 bases). V gave up 7 bases and J gave up 6 bases, with 21 bases separating them. The CDR3 sequence is 16 residues long. Per the germline V gene, CDR1 is KGHDR and CDR2 is SFDVKD. CDR3 sequence reads: CATSETTGGAVQPQHF. Written as DNA, the CDR3 is TGTGCCACCAGCGAGACTACAGGAGGGGCCGTTCAGCCCCAGCATTTT.

The rearrangement joins TRBV19 to TRBJ1-2; tentatively, D is TRBD1 (6 bases). Looked up from germline, CDR1 is LNHDA and CDR2 is SQIVND (reference sequence). V lost 7 bases and J lost 2, with 17 bases in between. CDR3 length: 15 amino acids. The CDR3 nucleotides are TGTGCCAGTACCCTCGGACAGACAACAAACTATGGCTACACCTTC. Its protein product is CASTLGQTTNYGYTF.

The rearrangement links TRBV6-1 to TRBJ2-7; no clear D gene. The CDR3 consists of 13 residues. V was cut by 4 bases and J by 4 bases, with 11 bases left in between. CDR1 and CDR2 (germline): MNHNS, SASEGT. The CDR3 DNA follows: TGTGCCAGCAGTGCAACAAATGGATACGAGCAGTACGTC. Amino acid sequence: CASSATNGYEQYV.

This clonotype was recorded many times. The DNA of the CDR3 is TGTGCCAGCAGTTTTGAAGGACGCTCTGAGACCCAGTACTTC. Translated: CASSFEGRSETQYF. V and J are TRBV12-3 or TRBV12-4 and TRBJ2-5; D remains ambiguous. V was cut by 3 bases and J by 5 bases, with 13 bases left in between. CDR3 length: 14 amino acids.

This clonotype showed up many times. The V call is TRBV5-1, the J call TRBJ2-3; TRBD2 aligns across 14 bases. CDR1 is SGHRS, CDR2 YFSETQ, per germline. The CDR3 spans 17 residues. V shed 4 bases and J 1 base; nucleotides not matched to a gene: 5. CDR3 sequence: CASSPLTSGRGTDTQYF. In DNA form, the CDR3 reads TGCGCCAGCAGCCCCCTGACTAGCGGGAGGGGCACAGATACGCAGTATTTT.

This clonotype was detected only a few times. V gene TRBV29-1 combines with J gene TRBJ1-4; possible D gene TRBD1, 5 bases. The CDR3 extends over 11 amino acids. Germline loops: CDR1 SQVTM, CDR2 ANQGSEA. Trimming shortened V by 6 bases and J by 5 bases, and 7 bases separated the two germline ends. Here the CDR3 reads CSVGGNEKLFF. The CDR3 DNA reads as TGCAGCGTCGGGGGGAATGAAAAACTGTTTTTT.

This clonotype was recorded at least ten times. This sequence joins TRBV10-2 and TRBJ2-7, with D possibly being TRBD1 or TRBD2 (5 bases each). The V gene lost 6 bases and the J gene lost 2 bases, with 17 bases spanning the gap. The CDR3 extends over 15 amino acids. Germline assignment: CDR1 WSHSY and CDR2 SAAADI. In nucleotides, the CDR3 is TGCGCCAGCAGATTGGGACCGGACGAAACCTACGAGCAGTACTTC. Its translation is CASRLGPDETYEQYF.

This clonotype was seen at least ten times. The CDR3 is CSVRSGANTEAFF. In nucleotides, the CDR3 is TGCAGCGTTCGGTCAGGAGCGAACACTGAAGCTTTCTTT. The rearrangement uses TRBV29-1 and TRBJ1-1; D is uncertain. CDR1 is SQVTM and CDR2 is ANQGSEA in the germline V gene. The CDR3 extends over 13 amino acids. V was clipped by 5 bases and J by 1 base, with 11 bases between them.

This clonotype was recorded at least ten times. One junction end disagrees with the germline gene, perhaps due to a read error. The chain recombines TRBV11-2 with TRBJ2-5; perhaps TRBD2 as D (5 bases). The CDR3 length is 12 residues. The germline V gene encodes CDR1 SGHAT and CDR2 FQNNGV. Written as DNA, the CDR3 is TGTGCCAGCTCGAGGGTTCAAGAGCCCCAGTACTTC. Its protein is CASSRVQEPQYF. Full variable domain (outside the CDR3, taken from reference TRBV11-2 and TRBJ2-5): EAGVAQSPRYKIIEKRQSVAFWCNPISGHATLYWYQQILGQGPKLLIQFQNNGVVDDSQLPKDRFSAERLKGVDSTLKIQPAKLEDSAVYLCASSRVQEPQYFGPGTRLLVL.

This clonotype was recorded at least ten times. The rearrangement joins TRBV2 to TRBJ2-7, with 13 bases matching TRBD2. Germline-derived CDR1 and CDR2 are SNHLY and FYNNEI. The junction had 1 base not matched to a gene; V was cut back by 6 bases and J by 2 bases. This CDR3 comprises 14 residues. The CDR3 coding sequence is TGTGCCAGCAGAGGACTAGCGGGGGCCTACGAGCAGTACGTC. Its protein product is CASRGLAGAYEQYV.